These 3 T cell receptor beta chains were sequenced from one sample in a study of tumor and adjacent non-tumor tissue in lung cancer. The library came from three nested PCR rounds adapted from ARM-PCR protocols. TCRdb re-analysed the multiplex PCR reads in MiXCR, keeping a single row per CDR3 protein. The sample lists 100,000 or so distinct CDR3 sequences, roughly 60% occurring once. RNA was extracted from bulk tissue without any cell sorting. This non-tumor lung sample came from over 3 cm beyond the tumor edge. The sample taken for sequencing was distant non-tumor lung tissue. These receptors were collected from a man between 25 and 39 years old with non-small cell lung cancer.

Details on this clonotype: One base away lies a much larger clone, so this may be a sequencing read error. The rearrangement uses TRBV13 and TRBJ2-2; no clear D gene. Germline CDR1 PRHDT, CDR2 FYEKMQ (reference sequence). This CDR3 contains 13 residues. V lost 3 bases and J 7 bases, leaving 9 bases between the germline ends. The CDR3 sequence: CASSFLQNGELFF. The CDR3 nucleotides read TGTGCCAGCAGCTTTCTACAGAACGGGGAGCTGTTTTTT.

The J gene is TRBJ2-2, the V gene TRBV18; D ambiguous. Trimming took 3 bases from V and 5 from J, leaving 13 bases between them. Germline lookup yields CDR1 KGHSH and CDR2 LQKENI. The CDR3 runs to 15 residues. CDR3: CASSPYTVGTGELFF. DNA for the CDR3: TGTGCCAGCTCACCCTATACAGTTGGAACCGGGGAGCTGTTTTTT.

For this clonotype: It may be a read error: a sequence one base away is much more abundant. V gene TRBV13 combines with J gene TRBJ1-1; maybe TRBD1 (5 bases). CDR1 PRHDT and CDR2 FYEKMQ come from the germline V gene (reference sequence). This CDR3 contains 17 residues. The CDR3 DNA reads TGTCCCAGCACAACCCGATCGGGGGGGACGATGAACACTGAAGCTTTCTTT. Its translation is CPSTTRSGGTMNTEAFF.